The 30 T cell receptor beta chains reported below all come from one sample, sequenced in a study of CD8+CD57+ T cells in acquired aplastic anemia. According to the study, genomic DNA was the template for TCR beta VDJ and CDR3 profiling. TCRdb independently ran MiXCR on the reads; one entry per CDR3 protein. Here the sample spans more than 150,000 distinct CDR3 sequences, 40% to 55% being singletons. The sequenced sample was sorted CD4+, CD8+, or CD8+CD57+ T cells (not recorded which) from PBMCs. The receptors derive from a human donor in good health.

The chain has TRBV24-1 and TRBJ2-7; 11 bases map to TRBD2. The CDR3 extends over 15 amino acids. Germline CDR1 KGHDR, CDR2 SFDVKD. V dropped 3 bases and J dropped 3; count of bases not matched to a gene: 3. CDR3 in DNA: TGTGCCACCAGTGATCCCGGGACTAGCGGCTACGAGCAGTACTTC. Its protein is CATSDPGTSGYEQYF.

The sample holds a few counts of this clonotype. V is TRBV12-3 or TRBV12-4 and J is TRBJ1-1, with 9 bases fitting TRBD1. The CDR3 is 15 residues long. V was clipped by 4 bases and J by 5 bases; unmatched bases: 8. The CDR3 sequence: CASSSTGGAGTEAFF. Here the CDR3 DNA reads TGTGCCAGCAGTTCCACAGGGGGCGCCGGTACTGAAGCTTTCTTT.

In this sample, this clonotype turned up a few times. The CDR3 loop is CASEGLDSPLHF. CDR3 sequence (DNA): TGTGCCAGCGAGGGTCTAGATTCACCCCTCCACTTT. V is TRBV7-9 and J is TRBJ1-6; D not resolved. V was clipped by 8 bases and J by 8 bases, with 10 bases between them. This CDR3 region has 12 residues. CDR1 SEHNR and CDR2 FQNEAQ come from the germline V gene (reference sequence).

V is TRBV2 and J is TRBJ2-7, with 8 bases that match TRBD1. This CDR3 is 12 amino acids long. Trimming removed 5 bases from V and 6 bases from J; junction bases left unmatched: 3. Germline V CDR1 and CDR2: SNHLY, FYNNEI. The CDR3 is CASSTGQGEQYF. The DNA for the CDR3 is TGTGCCAGCAGTACTGGACAGGGCGAGCAGTACTTC.

This clonotype was seen ten or more times. The V and J genes are TRBV29-1 and TRBJ1-1; unclear D gene. Trimming took 7 bases from V and 0 from J, leaving 9 bases between them. Per the germline V gene, CDR1 is SQVTM and CDR2 is ANQGSEA. CDR3 length: 12 residues. CDR3 in DNA: TGCAGCGCCCGAGGAATGAACACTGAAGCTTTCTTT. Protein sequence: CSARGMNTEAFF. The complete variable domain, with remaining parts taken from reference TRBV29-1 and TRBJ1-1, reads SAVISQKPSRDICQRGTSLTIQCQVDSQVTMMFWYRQQPGQSLTLIATANQGSEATYESGFVIDKFPISRPNLTFSTLTVSNMSPEDSSIYLCSARGMNTEAFFGQGTRLTVV.

This clonotype was found many times. The J gene is TRBJ2-3, the V gene TRBV20-1; 9 bases agree with TRBD2. J gave up 3 bases and V 5 bases, and 9 bases lay outside the gene matches. Germline V gives CDR1 DFQATT, CDR2 SNEGSKA (reference sequence). This CDR3 comprises 15 residues. DNA of the CDR3: TGCAGTGCTCTAGGGGATAGCGGGAGTACAGATACGCAGTATTTT. Its protein product is CSALGDSGSTDTQYF.

DNA of the CDR3: TGTGCCACCAGTGATGCTGTGACAGGCGATTCCTACAATGAGCAGTTCTTC. Protein sequence: CATSDAVTGDSYNEQFF. The chain is built from TRBV24-1 and TRBJ2-1; TRBD1 is a possible D gene (6 bases). The V gene lost 3 bases and the J gene lost 1 base, with 15 bases spanning the gap. The germline CDR1 and CDR2 sequences are KGHDR and SFDVKD. The CDR3 extends over 17 amino acids.

This chain connects TRBV28 to TRBJ2-5; TRBD1 matches 8 bases. CDR3 size: 15 residues. The germline V gene has CDR1 MDHEN and CDR2 SYDVKM. The V segment lost 6 bases and the J segment 5 bases; nucleotides outside the gene matches: 11. DNA for the CDR3: TGTGCCAGCAGACCAGGGGGCGCAGGGGGGGAGACCCAGTACTTC. Translated: CASRPGGAGGETQYF.

The table lists this clonotype with many counts. J is TRBJ2-1 and V is TRBV9; no clear D. From germline, CDR1 is SGDLS and CDR2 YYNGEE. V lost 2 bases and J lost 4, with 10 bases in between. The CDR3 loop spans 14 amino acids. The CDR3 spells CASSVFPDYNEQFF. DNA of the CDR3: TGTGCCAGCAGCGTTTTCCCGGATTACAATGAGCAGTTCTTC.

This clonotype has only a few counts. This rearrangement joins TRBV29-1 to TRBJ1-1; 9 bases align to TRBD1. The J segment lost 7 bases and the V segment lost 3 bases, leaving 9 bases of the junction unmatched. The CDR3 has 14 residues. Germline V gene sequence: CDR1 SQVTM, CDR2 ANQGSEA. The CDR3 nucleotides are TGCAGCGTTGATAGAATGGGGACAGGGCATGAAGCTTTCTTT. Amino acids: CSVDRMGTGHEAFF.

This chain joins TRBV11-2 and TRBJ2-7; TRBD1 might be the D (6 bases). The CDR3 spans 16 residues. CDR1 and CDR2 from the germline V gene are SGHAT and FQNNGV. Trimming took 3 bases from V and 3 from J, leaving 18 bases between them. The CDR3 sequence: CASSFSGGLNNYEQYF. The DNA for the CDR3 is TGTGCCAGCAGCTTTAGTGGGGGCCTGAACAACTACGAGCAGTACTTC.

This clonotype was counted many times. This chain connects TRBV6-5 to TRBJ1-6, with 9 positions matching TRBD1. The CDR3 runs to 16 residues. The germline CDR1 and CDR2 sequences are MNHEY and SVGAGI. V dropped 4 bases and J dropped 4; count of bases not matched to a gene: 5. As DNA, the CDR3 is TGTGCCAGCAGTTCCCTGACAGGGGGTTATAATTCACCCCTCCACTTT. Protein: CASSSLTGGYNSPLHF.

This clonotype was seen a single time. This rearrangement joins TRBV29-1 to TRBJ2-7, with D maybe TRBD1 (6 bases). CDR1 and CDR2 from the germline V gene are SQVTM and ANQGSEA. The CDR3 totals 11 residues. V was clipped by 7 bases and J by 3 bases, with 10 bases between them. This CDR3 reads CSGGQHYEQYF. The CDR3 region has the DNA TGCAGCGGCGGACAGCACTACGAGCAGTACTTC.

This clonotype was observed many times. The chain couples TRBV9 to TRBJ1-1; 9 positions match TRBD1. Trimming removed 0 bases from V and 5 bases from J; junction bases left unmatched: 11. Germline CDR1 SGDLS, CDR2 YYNGEE. CDR3 length equals 17 residues. The CDR3 protein is CASSVGGQGMVGTEAFF. The CDR3 DNA is TGTGCCAGCAGCGTAGGAGGACAGGGGATGGTGGGGACTGAAGCTTTCTTT.

The chain recombines TRBV6-1 with TRBJ2-7, with TRBD1 matching 9 bases. After removal of 5 bases from V and 4 bases from J, the junction contained 9 bases not matched to a gene. Per the germline V gene, CDR1 is MNHNS and CDR2 is SASEGT. The CDR3 consists of 15 residues. The CDR3 loop reads CASSRDRADGYEQYF. The CDR3 DNA follows: TGTGCCAGCAGTAGGGACAGGGCGGACGGGTACGAGCAGTACTTC.

This clonotype was seen a handful of times. The chain combines TRBV7-6 with TRBJ1-6; maybe TRBD1 (5 bases). V was cut by 5 bases and J by 11 bases, with 16 bases left in between. The V gene's germline CDR1 is SGHVS and CDR2 FNYEAQ. This CDR3 comprises 14 residues. The CDR3: CASSPRADSAPLHF. The CDR3 nucleotides are TGTGCCAGCAGCCCGAGGGCCGACAGTGCACCCCTCCACTTT.

This clonotype has a count of ten or more. J is TRBJ1-5 and V is TRBV4-2; no clear D gene. The germline gives CDR1 LGHNA, CDR2 YNFKEQ. The V gene lost 4 bases and the J gene lost 7 bases, with 17 bases spanning the gap. The CDR3 covers 15 residues. The CDR3 is CASSPEGGIGQPQHF. Here the CDR3 DNA reads TGTGCCAGCAGCCCGGAGGGTGGGATTGGACAGCCCCAGCATTTT.

The genes are TRBV29-1 and TRBJ1-2; D gene ambiguous. V was trimmed by 7 bases and J by 4 bases, leaving 16 bases between them. Germline V CDR1 and CDR2: SQVTM, ANQGSEA. The CDR3 loop spans 13 amino acids. The CDR3: CSAASGVSYGYTF. CDR3 nucleotides: TGCAGCGCCGCCTCAGGAGTATCCTATGGCTACACCTTC.

This clonotype came up once. This chain joins TRBV6-4 and TRBJ2-3; unclear D gene. Per the germline V gene, CDR1 is MRHNA and CDR2 is SNTAGT. The V end lost 3 bases, the J end lost 0 bases, and 10 bases lay between the germline ends. CDR3 length equals 15 residues. The CDR3 coding sequence is TGTGCCAGCAGTGAGTCTGGCGGCAGCACAGATACGCAGTATTTT. It yields the protein CASSESGGSTDTQYF.

The gene calls are TRBV7-9 and TRBJ1-2, with D possibly being TRBD1 (6 bases). Germline loops: CDR1 SEHNR, CDR2 FQNEAQ (reference sequence). This CDR3 is 15 amino acids long. Between the trimmed V and J ends, which lost 5 bases and 4 bases, there was a span of 17 bases. The chain's CDR3 is CASSLGGGRSYGYTF. For the CDR3, the DNA is TGTGCCAGCAGCCTAGGAGGGGGGCGCAGCTATGGCTACACCTTC.

The chain carries TRBV27 and TRBJ1-2, with 7 positions matching TRBD1. The CDR3 consists of 12 residues. Germline CDR1 and CDR2: MNHEY and SMNVEV (reference sequence). After removal of 5 bases from V and 7 bases from J, the junction contained 4 bases not matched to a gene. The CDR3 bases are TGTGCCAGCAGTACAGGGGTTGGTGGCTACACCTTC. It specifies CASSTGVGGYTF.

This clonotype was seen repeatedly, ten times or more. The chain uses TRBV6-5 and TRBJ1-4, with 7 bases matching TRBD1. The germline CDR1 and CDR2 sequences are MNHEY and SVGAGI. V was pared by 1 base and J by 4 bases, with 0 bases of the junction left unmatched. The length of the CDR3 is 14 residues. The CDR3 DNA reads as TGTGCCAGCAGTTACTGGGACAGTAATGAAAAACTGTTTTTT. Its translation: CASSYWDSNEKLFF.

This clonotype occurred a few times. V usage is TRBV6-1 and J usage is TRBJ1-2; D is undetermined. V was clipped by 5 bases and J by 5 bases, with 12 bases between them. The CDR3 has 13 residues. Germline-derived CDR1 and CDR2 are MNHNS and SASEGT. The DNA for the CDR3 is TGTGCCAGCAGTCAGACGGATTTGTATGGCTACACCTTC. It codes for CASSQTDLYGYTF.

The rearrangement joins TRBV2 to TRBJ2-5; 8 bases match TRBD1. V was clipped by 7 bases and J by 6 bases; unmatched bases: 4. Germline CDR1 is SNHLY and CDR2 is FYNNEI. The CDR3 covers 12 residues. The CDR3 DNA follows: TGTGCCAGCACTGGACAGGGCCAGACCCAGTACTTC. It codes for CASTGQGQTQYF.

A remark on this clonotype: This may come from a read error, since a much larger clone is one base off. The chain joins TRBV12-3 or TRBV12-4 to TRBJ1-2; TRBD1 matches 9 bases. The CDR3 runs 19 residues. The CDR3 nucleotides read TGTGCCAGCAGTTTAGCGCGTGGGACAGGGAATTGGGTAGGATATGGCTGCACCTTC. Translated: CASSLARGTGNWVGYGCTF.

The genes are TRBV7-9 and TRBJ1-6; D is ambiguous. Trimming removed 1 base from V and 8 bases from J, with 6 bases in between. The CDR3 consists of 13 residues. CDR1 is SEHNR, CDR2 FQNEAQ, per germline (reference sequence). This CDR3 reads CASSLEVDSPLHF. In DNA form, the CDR3 reads TGTGCCAGCAGCTTAGAGGTGGATTCACCCCTCCACTTT.

This clonotype came up a few times. The rearrangement uses TRBV19 and TRBJ2-1; TRBD2 matches at 7 bases. This CDR3 comprises 16 residues. Germline V gene sequence: CDR1 LNHDA, CDR2 SQIVND (reference sequence). V was pared by 7 bases and J by 7 bases, with 16 bases of the junction left unmatched. This chain's CDR3 is CASIAVGGSLMNEQFF. In DNA, the CDR3 is TGTGCCAGTATAGCGGTCGGCGGGAGTTTAATGAATGAGCAGTTCTTC. The variable domain in full, with the rest retrieved from reference TRBV19 and TRBJ2-1, is DGGITQSPKYLFRKEGQNVTLSCEQNLNHDAMYWYRQDPGQGLRLIYYSQIVNDFQKGDIAEGYSVSREKKESFPLTVTSAQKNPTAFYLCASIAVGGSLMNEQFFGPGTRLTVL.

Notes on this clonotype: A single base separates this from a much larger clone, so it may be a read error. The CDR3 protein is CASSATGTNTEAFF. Here the CDR3 DNA reads TGTGCCAGCAGCGCAACAGGGACGAACACTGAAGCTTTCTTT. The chain combines TRBV9 with TRBJ1-1; D is possibly TRBD1 (6 bases). V lost 3 bases, J lost 1 base, and 10 bases lay in between. Germline V gives CDR1 SGDLS, CDR2 YYNGEE. This CDR3 is built from 14 residues.

This chain joins TRBV7-6 and TRBJ2-7, with D uncertain. The length of the CDR3 is 14 residues. V lost 1 base to trimming and J lost 1 base, with 8 bases between them. Germline V gene sequence: CDR1 SGHVS, CDR2 FNYEAQ. CDR3 in DNA: TGTGCCAGCAGCTTAGATGGGTCATCCTACGAGCAGTACTTC. Amino acid sequence: CASSLDGSSYEQYF. Using reference TRBV7-6 and TRBJ2-7 for the parts outside the CDR3, the full variable domain is GAGVSQSPRYKVTKRGQDVALRCDPISGHVSLYWYRQALGQGPEFLTYFNYEAQQDKSGLPNDRFSAERPEGSISTLTIQRTEQRDSAMYRCASSLDGSSYEQYFGPGTRLTVT.

The CDR3 spells CASSHSTAGGYEQYF. CDR3 nucleotides: TGTGCCAGCAGCCATTCCACAGCGGGAGGGTACGAGCAGTACTTC. This chain connects TRBV4-2 to TRBJ2-7; 10 bases map to TRBD2. Germline CDR1 LGHNA, CDR2 YNFKEQ. CDR3 length: 15 residues. Trimming took 3 bases from V and 4 from J; bases not matched to a gene: 6.